The rows below give T cell receptor beta chains drawn from one sample of a study of fetal regulatory T cell absence and autoimmunity. Using immunoSEQ multiplex PCR, the repertoire was profiled, and TCRdb retains in-frame clones only, with some absent. The data hold some 87,000 clones, with less than 80% observed a single time. Sequencing used pancreas tissue. Receptors were obtained from a male donor with IPEX syndrome. Each CDR3 is given with its conserved first and last residue. D genes are given only for firm matches. Some rows have no size entry. The others give once, few or many, or a class for an expanded clone.

CASSLGLAGPGTQYF | TGTGCCAGCAGTCTGGGACTAGCGGGCCCAGGGACGCAGTATTTT | TRBV11-1 | - | TRBJ2-3 | TRBD2
CASSPRGDEQFF | TGTGCCAGCAGCCCTAGGGGGGATGAGCAGTTCTTC | TRBV7-6 | - | TRBJ2-1 | -
CAWRGLGTGDEKLFF | TGTGCCTGGAGGGGGCTAGGGACAGGGGATGAAAAACTGTTTTTT | TRBV30 | - | TRBJ1-4 | TRBD1
CASSQVSGRGNTIYF | TGCGCCAGCAGCCAAGTGTCAGGGCGGGGAAACACCATATATTTT | TRBV4-1 | - | TRBJ1-3 | -
CASRRAGAVEQYF | TGTGCCAGCAGACGGGCGGGGGCGGTCGAGCAGTACTTC | TRBV5-4 | - | TRBJ2-7 | -
CASSPGRGRHYNEQFF | TGTGCCAGCAGCCCCGGCCGCGGGAGACACTACAATGAGCAGTTCTTC | TRBV7-7 | - | TRBJ2-1 | TRBD2
CAIEDGTGLNGYTF | TGTGCCATCGAGGACGGGACAGGGCTCAATGGCTACACCTTC | TRBV10-3 | - | TRBJ1-2 | TRBD1
CASRYGAAYNEQFF | TGTGCCAGCCGCTACGGAGCGGCCTACAATGAGCAGTTCTTC | TRBV19 | - | TRBJ2-1 | -
CAWSLWRTGSQYF | TGTGCCTGGAGTCTCTGGAGGACAGGGTCGCAGTACTTC | TRBV30 | - | TRBJ2-7 | TRBD1
CASRAEFQETQYF | TGTGCCAGCAGGGCGGAGTTCCAAGAGACCCAGTACTTC | TRBV6-1 | few | TRBJ2-5 | -
CASSLGTGNAEAFF | TGTGCCAGCAGCTTGGGGACAGGGAACGCTGAAGCTTTCTTT | TRBV7-6 | few | TRBJ1-1 | TRBD1
CASSQAPRHPDYGYTF | TGCGCCAGCAGCCAAGCCCCCCGACATCCCGACTATGGCTACACCTTC | TRBV4-3 | - | TRBJ1-2 | -
CARSSTSNYGYTF | TGTGCCAGAAGCTCGACTTCTAACTATGGCTACACCTTC | TRBV5-3 | - | TRBJ1-2 | -
CASSQTGGVGQYF | TGTGCCAGCAGCCAGACAGGGGGGGTTGGGCAGTATTTT | TRBV4-2 | - | TRBJ2-3 | TRBD1
CASSPGAYYEQYF | TGTGCCAGCAGCCCCGGTGCGTACTACGAGCAGTACTTC | TRBV7-8 | - | TRBJ2-7 | -
CASSPGQGANYGYTF | TGTGCCAGCAGCCCAGGACAGGGGGCAAACTATGGCTACACCTTC | TRBV7-6 | - | TRBJ1-2 | TRBD1
CASSLEGTGRGTEAFF | TGTGCCAGCAGCTTAGAGGGGACAGGGCGAGGCACTGAAGCTTTCTTT | TRBV11-2 | - | TRBJ1-1 | TRBD1
CASSHKSVAGDTDTQYF | TGCGCCAGCAGCCACAAGTCGGTAGCGGGAGACACAGATACGCAGTATTTT | TRBV4-1 | - | TRBJ2-3 | TRBD2
CASSQSRGRFYNEQFF | TGCGCCAGCAGTCAATCGAGGGGGCGTTTCTACAATGAGCAGTTCTTC | TRBV23-1 | - | TRBJ2-1 | TRBD1
CAIRGASGGAGSYEQYF | TGTGCCATCAGAGGGGCTAGCGGGGGGGCTGGGAGCTACGAGCAGTACTTC | TRBV10-3 | - | TRBJ2-7 | TRBD2
CASSHSGLAAWQFF | TGTGCCAGCAGCCACTCGGGACTAGCTGCCTGGCAGTTCTTC | TRBV7-9 | - | TRBJ2-1 | TRBD2
CAWSYDYPDTQYF | TGTGCCTGGAGTTACGACTACCCGGATACGCAGTATTTT | TRBV30 | - | TRBJ2-3 | -
CASIPYDDREAFYEQYF | TGTGCCAGCATCCCGTACGATGACAGGGAAGCGTTCTACGAGCAGTACTTC | TRBV6-7 | - | TRBJ2-7 | TRBD1
CASSPRAGGPDTQYF | TGTGCCAGCAGCCCCCGAGCTGGGGGGCCAGATACGCAGTATTTT | TRBV9 | - | TRBJ2-3 | -
CASSSFREREQYF | TGTGCCAGCAGCTCTTTCCGTGAGCGGGAGCAGTACTTC | TRBV11-3 | few | TRBJ2-7 | -
CASSLQSYNSPLHF | TGTGCCAGCAGTTTACAGTCCTATAATTCACCCCTCCACTTT | TRBV27 | - | TRBJ1-6 | -
CASSLSLINEQFF | TGTGCCAGCAGTTTATCCCTCATCAATGAGCAGTTCTTC | TRBV27 | few | TRBJ2-1 | -
CASSPRRHGSTDTQYF | TGTGCCAGCAGCCCTCGCAGACACGGTAGCACAGATACGCAGTATTTT | TRBV7-9 | - | TRBJ2-3 | -
CAWSSTYNSPLHF | TGTGCCTGGAGTTCAACCTATAATTCACCCCTCCACTTT | TRBV30 | few | TRBJ1-6 | -
CASSLSGGDYNEQFF | TGCGCCAGCAGCCTTAGCGGAGGGGACTACAATGAGCAGTTCTTC | TRBV5-1 | many | TRBJ2-1 | -
CASSGQGGISNQPQHF | TGTGCCAGTAGTGGCCAAGGGGGAATTAGCAATCAGCCCCAGCATTTT | TRBV19 | - | TRBJ1-5 | -
CASSFSGTAYNEQFF | TGTGCCAGCAGCTTCTCCGGGACAGCTTACAATGAGCAGTTCTTC | TRBV7-9 | - | TRBJ2-1 | TRBD1
CASSLHRLGLEQFF | TGTGCCAGCAGTCTTCACCGCCTAGGTTTAGAGCAGTTCTTC | TRBV27 | - | TRBJ2-1 | -
CASSLALGLAGTYEQYF | TGTGCCAGCAGCTTAGCCCTGGGACTAGCGGGGACCTACGAGCAGTACTTC | TRBV7-9 | - | TRBJ2-7 | TRBD2
CASSERTGGNTGELFF | TGTGCCAGCAGTGAAAGGACAGGGGGGAACACCGGGGAGCTGTTTTTT | TRBV6-1 | - | TRBJ2-2 | TRBD1
CASRTGGQEIYGYTF | TGTGCCAGCAGAACAGGGGGCCAAGAGATCTATGGCTACACCTTC | TRBV5-4 | - | TRBJ1-2 | TRBD1
CASSSLPSETQYF | TGCGCCAGCAGCTCACTTCCGAGTGAGACCCAGTACTTC | TRBV5-1 | - | TRBJ2-5 | -
CASSSGLAGGPYNEQFF | TGTGCCAGCAGTTCGGGACTAGCGGGAGGGCCGTACAATGAGCAGTTCTTC | TRBV27 | - | TRBJ2-1 | TRBD2
CASSQGAFSYEQYF | TGCGCCAGCAGCCAAGGTGCCTTTTCCTACGAGCAGTACTTC | TRBV4-3 | - | TRBJ2-7 | -
CASSIAGTDYEQYF | TGTGCCAGCAGTATAGCGGGGACTGACTACGAGCAGTACTTC | TRBV27 | - | TRBJ2-7 | TRBD2
CASSQDLAGTYEQYF | TGCGCCAGCAGCCAAGATCTAGCGGGGACCTACGAGCAGTACTTC | TRBV4-3 | - | TRBJ2-7 | TRBD2
CASSFEQAPHEQYF | TGCGCCAGCAGCTTTGAACAGGCACCCCACGAGCAGTACTTC | TRBV5-1 | - | TRBJ2-7 | -
CASSPRQGQNTEAFF | TGTGCCAGCAGCCCGCGACAGGGACAGAACACTGAAGCTTTCTTT | TRBV11-3 | - | TRBJ1-1 | TRBD1
CASSARDRGQETQYF | TGTGCCAGCAGCGCGCGGGACAGGGGGCAAGAGACCCAGTACTTC | TRBV4-2 | - | TRBJ2-5 | TRBD1
CATSDLAEQFF | TGTGCCACCAGCGATCTAGCCGAGCAGTTCTTC | TRBV15 | few | TRBJ2-1 | -
CASSPYRGGYTF | TGTGCCAGCAGCCCCTACAGGGGCGGCTACACCTTC | TRBV7-9 | - | TRBJ1-2 | TRBD1